The 9 T cell receptor beta chains given below trace back to one sample, sequenced in a study of Tregs in tolerant kidney transplant recipients. Using immunoSEQ multiplex PCR, the repertoire was profiled, and TCRdb retains in-frame clones only, with some absent. The data show about 64,000 clones, around 98% seen once. The sequences come from Tregs from blood, collected before the transplant. These TCRs come from a human donor who received a combined kidney and bone marrow transplant.

CDR3 loop: CASSPGLAVGELFF. DNA of the CDR3: TGTGCCAGCAGCCCGGGACTAGCGGTCGGGGAGCTGTTTTTT. The chain joins TRBV11-3 to TRBJ2-2, with 11 bases fitting TRBD2. Germline V lookup: CDR1 SGHNT, CDR2 YENEEA. The V gene end was trimmed by 5 bases and the J gene end by 7 bases; junction bases not matched to a gene: 3. The CDR3 covers 14 residues.

V usage is TRBV30 and J usage is TRBJ1-1, with no clear D. The V gene lost 0 bases and the J gene lost 3 bases, with 8 bases spanning the gap. CDR3 size: 13 residues. Germline values: CDR1 GTSNPN, CDR2 SVGIG (reference sequence). CDR3: CAWSVNPYTEAFF. CDR3 nucleotides: TGTGCCTGGAGTGTAAATCCGTACACTGAAGCTTTCTTT.

This clone was picked up one time. The chain carries TRBV5-1 and TRBJ1-6; D unresolved. This CDR3 comprises 15 residues. Germline lookup yields CDR1 SGHRS and CDR2 YFSETQ. V was pared by 4 bases and J by 0 bases, with 8 bases between. The CDR3: CASSLGSSYNSPLHF. In nucleotides, the CDR3 is TGCGCCAGCAGCCTTGGGAGCTCCTATAATTCACCCCTCCACTTT.

This clone was recorded only once. The chain uses TRBV28 and TRBJ1-5; 7 nucleotides line up with TRBD1. Germline V gene lookup returns CDR1 MDHEN and CDR2 SYDVKM. The length of the CDR3 is 13 residues. Trimming removed 8 bases from V and 4 bases from J; junction bases left unmatched: 5. CDR3 nucleotides: TGTGCCAGCCGACAGGGCTTTAATCAGCCCCAGCATTTT. Its protein is CASRQGFNQPQHF.

DNA for the CDR3: TGCGCCAGCAGCACCGGGACTAGCGCCCCCAATGAGCAGTTCTTC. This encodes CASSTGTSAPNEQFF. This rearrangement joins TRBV5-1 to TRBJ2-1, with 10 bases matching TRBD2. Germline CDR1 is SGHRS and CDR2 is YFSETQ. After removal of 4 bases from V and 6 bases from J, the junction contained 7 bases not matched to a gene. This CDR3 is 15 amino acids long.

The chain recombines TRBV5-4 with TRBJ1-4; a weak D match, TRBD1 (6 bases). The germline V gene encodes CDR1 SGHNT and CDR2 YYREEE (reference sequence). V lost 2 bases to trimming and J lost 5 bases, with 13 bases between them. This CDR3 region has 15 residues. CDR3 sequence: CASSFNLGQNEKLFF. Written as DNA, the CDR3 is TGTGCCAGCAGCTTTAATTTAGGACAGAATGAAAAACTGTTTTTT.

This sequence joins TRBV5-1 and TRBJ2-1; TRBD2 matches 16 bases. V was pared by 3 bases and J by 6 bases, with 3 bases of the junction left unmatched. The germline gives CDR1 SGHRS, CDR2 YFSETQ. The CDR3 runs 16 residues. The CDR3 sequence is CASSWGTSGRANEQFF. CDR3 DNA sequence: TGCGCCAGCAGCTGGGGGACTAGCGGGAGGGCCAATGAGCAGTTCTTC.

As to this clone: Other DNA sequences within the sample encode an identical CDR3. This rearrangement joins TRBV19 to TRBJ2-7; a possible D gene is TRBD1 (6 bases). Between the trimmed V and J ends, which lost 3 bases and 4 bases, there was a span of 7 bases. In germline, CDR1 is LNHDA, CDR2 SQIVND (reference sequence). CDR3 length equals 12 residues. The CDR3 here is CASSIQGYEQYF. In nucleotides, the CDR3 is TGTGCCAGTAGTATCCAGGGGTACGAGCAGTACTTC.

The chain carries TRBV9 and TRBJ2-3; 7 bases are a match to TRBD2. The trim removed 4 bases at V and 4 bases at J, leaving 9 bases unmatched. In germline, CDR1 is SGDLS, CDR2 YYNGEE. CDR3 size: 15 residues. This CDR3 reads CASSPRLAQADTQYF. The CDR3 DNA is TGTGCCAGCAGCCCCCGACTAGCTCAGGCAGATACGCAGTATTTT. Variable domain in full (rest from reference TRBV9 and TRBJ2-3): DSGVTQTPKHLITATGQRVTLRCSPRSGDLSVYWYQQSLDQGLQFLIQYYNGEERAKGNILERFSAQQFPDLHSELNLSSLELGDSALYFCASSPRLAQADTQYFGPGTRLTVL.